This TCR beta chain was retrieved from a study of blood T cells in healthy people across ages. In regard to this clonotype: Its cognate antigen is unknown.

Study-level results: Per million T cells, TCR beta diversity dropped about linearly as age rose.

The CDR3 loop spans 15 amino acids. V shed 6 bases and J 9 bases; nucleotides not matched to a gene: 15. Per germline, CDR1 MNHNS and CDR2 SASEGT. PCR was performed a second time for roughly 7 to 11 cycles using a sample-barcoded 5' primer and a J-beta primer mix. Samples each returned at least 2.5 million CDR3-containing paired-end reads. TCRdb re-analysed the 5' RACE reads in MiXCR, keeping a single row per CDR3 protein. This repertoire shows 1.5 million to 1.9 million distinct CDR3 sequences, roughly 43% found once; its top ten account for about 4.1%. V gene TRBV6-1 combines with J gene TRBJ2-5; TRBD1 aligns across 8 bases. Source material: blood. This receptor was obtained from a woman younger than 35 in good health. The CDR3 sequence is CASRIGQGRGQAQYF. CDR3 nucleotide sequence: TGTGCCAGCAGAATCGGACAGGGTCGAGGGCAGGCCCAGTACTTC.